One and the same sample provided the 31 T cell receptor beta chains below, sequenced in a study of T cell responses to AZD1222 COVID-19 vaccine. Sequencing used immunoSEQ multiplex PCR; TCRdb keeps in-frame clones, though not all of them. The data show tens of thousands of clones, 86% seen once. The sample here was peripheral blood, taken on day 0 of AZD1222 vaccination. The source of these receptors is an adult in good health.

This chain uses TRBV19 with TRBJ1-1, with D maybe TRBD1 (5 bases). Trimming took 5 bases from V and 3 from J, leaving 16 bases between them. The germline V gene encodes CDR1 LNHDA and CDR2 SQIVND (reference sequence). CDR3 length equals 15 residues. CDR3 coding DNA: TGTGCCAGTAGTTTTTTGTCCGGGACTTACACTGAAGCTTTCTTT. Protein: CASSFLSGTYTEAFF. The variable domain in full, completed from reference TRBV19 and TRBJ1-1, reads DGGITQSPKYLFRKEGQNVTLSCEQNLNHDAMYWYRQDPGQGLRLIYYSQIVNDFQKGDIAEGYSVSREKKESFPLTVTSAQKNPTAFYLCASSFLSGTYTEAFFGQGTRLTVV.

The chain carries TRBV28 and TRBJ1-1; unclear D gene. Trimming took off 9 bases at V and 7 bases at J, with 15 bases between the two ends. This CDR3 is built from 12 residues. CDR1 is MDHEN, CDR2 SYDVKM, per germline. CDR3: CASRTGLIEAFF. The CDR3 DNA sequence: TGTGCCAGTAGGACCGGGTTGATTGAAGCTTTCTTT.

The V call is TRBV11-3, the J call TRBJ2-1; TRBD2 matches at 9 bases. CDR1 is SGHNT and CDR2 is YENEEA in the germline V gene. The CDR3 length is 15 residues. V lost 5 bases, J lost 6 bases, and 8 bases stayed unmatched. DNA for the CDR3: TGTGCCAGCAGCCAGGGGGGACTAGCAGTCAATGAGCAGTTCTTC. Translation: CASSQGGLAVNEQFF. The entire variable domain, with the rest obtained from reference TRBV11-3 and TRBJ2-1, is as follows: EAGVVQSPRYKIIEKKQPVAFWCNPISGHNTLYWYLQNLGQGPELLIRYENEEAVDDSQLPKDRFSAERLKGVDSTLKIQPAELGDSAVYLCASSQGGLAVNEQFFGPGTRLTVL.

The rearrangement links TRBV5-8 to TRBJ1-5; 9 bases map to TRBD1. The CDR3 is made up of 14 amino acids. Germline CDR1 is SGHTS and CDR2 is YDEGEE. Trimming took 4 bases from V and 9 from J; bases not matched to a gene: 8. In DNA, the CDR3 is TGTGCCAGCAGCACGGACAGGGGTCAAGCGCCCCAGCATTTT. Protein product: CASSTDRGQAPQHF.

The V call is TRBV29-1, the J call TRBJ2-5, with a weak D call TRBD1 (6 bases). Per germline, CDR1 SQVTM and CDR2 ANQGSEA. CDR3 length: 13 residues. V was clipped by 1 base and J by 9 bases, with 15 bases between them. CDR3 sequence (DNA): TGCAGCGTTGAAGGGACAGATATTATGGCCCAGTACTTC. Encoded protein: CSVEGTDIMAQYF.

As DNA, the CDR3 is TGTGCCAGCAGCCCACAACCTCGGGCTGGGGCCAACGTCCTGACTTTC. Translating gives CASSPQPRAGANVLTF. This chain joins TRBV9 and TRBJ2-6; D is ambiguous. Trimming took 4 bases from V and 2 from J, leaving 13 bases between them. Germline-derived CDR1 and CDR2 are SGDLS and YYNGEE. CDR3 length: 16 residues.

V and J are TRBV5-1 and TRBJ1-3, with D maybe TRBD1 (5 bases). Germline loops: CDR1 SGHRS, CDR2 YFSETQ. The CDR3 contains 13 residues. V was trimmed by 3 bases and J by 3 bases, leaving 7 bases between them. This chain's CDR3 is CASSSGNGNTIYF. The CDR3, as DNA: TGCGCCAGCAGCTCAGGGAATGGAAACACCATATATTTT.

This clone appeared a single time. The CDR3 DNA sequence: TGTGCCAGCGGCCTAATAAGGAATCAGCCCCAGCATTTT. This gives the protein CASGLIRNQPQHF. J is TRBJ1-5 and V is TRBV28; D not certain. The CDR3 contains 13 residues. CDR1 and CDR2 (germline): MDHEN, SYDVKM. V was clipped by 8 bases and J by 4 bases, with 12 bases between them. Combining the CDR3 with reference TRBV28 and TRBJ1-5 gives the whole variable domain DVKVTQSSRYLVKRTGEKVFLECVQDMDHENMFWYRQDPGLGLRLIYFSYDVKMKEKGDIPEGYSVSREKKERFSLILESASTNQTSMYLCASGLIRNQPQHFGDGTRLSIL.

This chain uses TRBV12-3 or TRBV12-4 with TRBJ2-4, with D possibly being TRBD1 or TRBD2 (5 bases each). The CDR3 spans 11 residues. V lost 4 bases and J 13 bases, leaving 11 bases between the germline ends. For the CDR3, the DNA is TGTGCCAGCAGTTACCGGGACCAGCAGTACTTC. Protein product: CASSYRDQQYF.

The chain carries TRBV5-5 and TRBJ1-5; TRBD1 aligns across 7 bases. With 2 bases clipped from V and 5 bases from J, the junction kept 10 bases outside the gene matches. The germline V gene has CDR1 SGHKS and CDR2 YYEKEE (reference sequence). This CDR3 region has 16 residues. CDR3 region: CASSFLTGVIDQPQHF. The DNA of the CDR3 is TGTGCCAGCAGCTTCTTAACAGGGGTAATTGATCAGCCCCAGCATTTT.

The chain uses TRBV11-3 and TRBJ2-1, with D unresolved. V shed 5 bases and J shed 6 bases, with 11 bases lying between them. This CDR3 spans 13 amino acids. Germline lookup yields CDR1 SGHNT and CDR2 YENEEA. The CDR3 coding sequence is TGTGCCAGCAGCGAACTTCGCGGCAATGAGCAGTTCTTC. Protein product: CASSELRGNEQFF.

V and J are TRBV5-5 and TRBJ2-1, with a weak D call TRBD1 (6 bases). V lost 0 bases and J 7 bases, leaving 8 bases between the germline ends. The V gene's germline CDR1 is SGHKS and CDR2 YYEKEE (reference sequence). The CDR3 sequence is 13 residues long. CDR3 DNA sequence: TGTGCCAGCAGCTTGGGGACAGAGAATGAGCAGTTCTTC. This sequence encodes CASSLGTENEQFF.

The gene calls are TRBV7-8 and TRBJ2-1; 10 bases line up with TRBD2. CDR1 and CDR2 from the germline V gene are SGHVS and FQNEAQ. J was trimmed by 8 bases and V by 1 base; bases with no gene match: 11. CDR3 length: 17 residues. The CDR3 spells CASSLVLPLAGDDEQFF. In DNA form, the CDR3 reads TGTGCCAGCAGCTTAGTTTTACCCCTAGCGGGAGACGATGAGCAGTTCTTC.

This clone was observed a single time. The rearrangement links TRBV7-2 to TRBJ2-2; 10 bases fit TRBD2. Per germline, CDR1 SGHTA and CDR2 FQGNSA. V lost 0 bases and J lost 5; bases outside the gene matches: 0. The CDR3 is 15 amino acids. CDR3 amino acids: CASSLASGRTGELFF. In nucleotides, the CDR3 is TGTGCCAGCAGCTTAGCTAGCGGGAGGACCGGGGAGCTGTTTTTT.

This clone was counted only a few times. The CDR3 spells CATDNQARGGYTF. CDR3 nucleotide sequence: TGTGCCACCGACAACCAGGCTCGGGGTGGCTACACCTTC. The genes are TRBV19 and TRBJ1-2; no definite D call. The CDR3 spans 13 residues. Trimming took off 10 bases at V and 7 bases at J, with 19 bases between the two ends. Germline V gives CDR1 LNHDA, CDR2 SQIVND (reference sequence).

The rearrangement links TRBV19 to TRBJ2-3, with TRBD1 matching over 7 bases. Germline lookup yields CDR1 LNHDA and CDR2 SQIVND (reference sequence). The V gene end was trimmed by 7 bases and the J gene end by 5 bases; junction bases not matched to a gene: 6. There are 13 residues in the CDR3. The DNA for the CDR3 is TGTGCCAGTAACCCACAGGGGATAGATACGCAGTATTTT. Protein product: CASNPQGIDTQYF.

This chain uses TRBV10-1 with TRBJ2-1; possible D gene TRBD2, 5 bases. V gave up 3 bases and J gave up 6 bases, with 9 bases separating them. Germline CDR1 is WNHNN and CDR2 is SYGVQD (reference sequence). This CDR3 has 13 residues. CDR3 region: CASSDSRGNEQFF. CDR3 DNA: TGCGCCAGCAGTGATTCCCGGGGCAATGAGCAGTTCTTC.

This sequence joins TRBV12-3 or TRBV12-4 and TRBJ2-7; D remains unclear. Trimming took 6 bases from V and 1 from J, leaving 4 bases between them. The CDR3 totals 11 residues. The CDR3 is CASSQSYEQYF. CDR3 bases: TGTGCCAGCAGCCAGTCCTACGAGCAGTACTTC.

The chain uses TRBV24-1 and TRBJ2-3; the D is unclear. Germline assignment: CDR1 KGHDR and CDR2 SFDVKD. V gave up 1 base and J gave up 4 bases, with 8 bases separating them. The CDR3 has 14 amino acids. The CDR3 reads CATSDFRAADTQYF. Here the CDR3 DNA reads TGTGCCACCAGTGATTTTCGCGCGGCAGATACGCAGTATTTT.

This clone occurred once. CDR3: CASSAGGQGATDTQYF. CDR3 coding DNA: TGTGCCAGCAGCGCAGGGGGACAGGGGGCAACAGATACGCAGTATTTT. The chain recombines TRBV9 with TRBJ2-3, with 12 bases matching TRBD1. This CDR3 comprises 16 residues. V shed 3 bases, J shed 3 bases, and the junction held 5 bases outside the gene matches. CDR1 and CDR2 (germline): SGDLS, YYNGEE.

The CDR3 protein is CAWSVVQGAGETQYF. The CDR3 DNA is TGTGCCTGGAGTGTAGTTCAAGGGGCAGGGGAGACCCAGTACTTC. V and J are TRBV30 and TRBJ2-5, with a tentative D call TRBD1 (5 bases). V was cut by 0 bases and J by 5 bases, with 16 bases left in between. The CDR3 has 15 residues. Germline loops: CDR1 GTSNPN, CDR2 SVGIG (reference sequence).

As for this clone: The conserved phenylalanine or tryptophan normally closing the CDR3 is absent here, so this likely arose from a read error. The DNA is omitted, as the CDR3 cannot be located on it reliably, and the CDR3 follows TCRdb's listing. The J gene is TRBJ2-7, the V gene TRBV27; TRBD1 is the table's D call and was not checked against the DNA. The CDR3 is 11 amino acids in total, end residues counted. Germline V gene data show CDR1 as MNHEY and CDR2 as SMNVEV (reference sequence). CDR3 amino acids: CASCIGDREPI.

The table lists this clone with a few counts. The chain has TRBV27 and TRBJ2-2; TRBD1 agrees at 10 bases. The CDR3 runs 14 residues. The ends lost 8 bases at V and 5 bases at J; junction bases unmatched: 5. Looked up from germline, CDR1 is MNHEY and CDR2 is SMNVEV (reference sequence). The CDR3 bases are TGTGCCAGCGGCCGGGACAGGGGTACCGGGGAGCTGTTTTTT. This translates into CASGRDRGTGELFF.

The chain links TRBV19 to TRBJ1-1; D uncertain. Germline V gene sequence: CDR1 LNHDA, CDR2 SQIVND (reference sequence). The V end lost 4 bases, the J end lost 0 bases, and 12 bases lay between the germline ends. The CDR3 spans 15 residues. This CDR3 reads CASSTTSHLNTEAFF. In nucleotides, the CDR3 is TGTGCCAGTAGTACAACAAGTCATTTGAACACTGAAGCTTTCTTT.

This clone was counted a few times. J is TRBJ1-6 and V is TRBV2, with TRBD1 matching over 8 bases. With 6 bases clipped from V and 0 bases from J, the junction kept 7 bases outside the gene matches. The V gene's germline CDR1 is SNHLY and CDR2 FYNNEI. The CDR3 runs to 17 residues. CDR3: CASRIDRGSSYNSPLHF. The DNA for the CDR3 is TGTGCCAGCAGAATCGACAGGGGTAGCTCCTATAATTCACCCCTCCACTTT. Full variable domain (missing parts from reference TRBV2 and TRBJ1-6): EPEVTQTPSHQVTQMGQEVILRCVPISNHLYFYWYRQILGQKVEFLVSFYNNEISEKSEIFDDQFSVERPDGSNFTLKIRSTKLEDSAMYFCASRIDRGSSYNSPLHFGNGTRLTVT.

This sequence joins TRBV30 and TRBJ1-6; D is ambiguous. The CDR3 covers 16 residues. CDR1 is GTSNPN and CDR2 is SVGIG in the germline V gene (reference sequence). V was pared by 0 bases and J by 5 bases, with 14 bases between. DNA for the CDR3: TGTGCCTGGAGTGTCGGCAGGATTTTCGATAATTCACCCCTCCACTTT. This codes for CAWSVGRIFDNSPLHF.

V is TRBV5-4 and J is TRBJ1-6, with D possibly matching TRBD1 (5 bases). This CDR3 region has 15 residues. The germline V gene encodes CDR1 SGHNT and CDR2 YYREEE (reference sequence). V gave up 4 bases and J gave up 7 bases, with 15 bases separating them. As DNA, the CDR3 is TGTGCCAGCAGCCAGCAGGGAATGAGGAATTCACCCCTCCACTTT. Its translation is CASSQQGMRNSPLHF.

The chain uses TRBV11-1 and TRBJ2-5, with unresolved D. Between the trimmed V and J ends, which lost 6 bases and 3 bases, there was a span of 8 bases. Looked up from germline, CDR1 is SGHAT and CDR2 is FQDESV (reference sequence). The CDR3 runs to 12 residues. CDR3 bases: TGTGCCAGCAGTGAGGTTGAAGAGACCCAGTACTTC. It is translated as CASSEVEETQYF.

The chain couples TRBV6-6 to TRBJ2-3; 8 positions match TRBD2. Trimming cost V 10 bases and J 4 bases; bases outside gene matches: 10. The germline gives CDR1 MNHNY, CDR2 SVGAGI (reference sequence). This CDR3 region has 14 residues. CDR3 DNA: TGTGCCACCGCTAGCGGGCGGGGCCCAGATACGCAGTATTTT. The encoded protein is CATASGRGPDTQYF.

The chain has TRBV6-5 and TRBJ1-1, with unresolved D. The V and J ends lost 8 bases and 6 bases respectively, with 16 bases between them. Per germline, CDR1 MNHEY and CDR2 SVGAGI. The CDR3 runs to 13 residues. The CDR3 is CASRFVRTAEAFF. Here the CDR3 DNA reads TGTGCCAGCCGTTTTGTGAGAACAGCTGAAGCTTTCTTT.

The chain employs TRBV28 and TRBJ2-1; 7 nucleotides match TRBD2. J lost 2 bases, V lost 2 bases, and 3 bases had no gene match. The CDR3 contains 15 residues. CDR1 and CDR2 (germline): MDHEN, SYDVKM. The CDR3 protein is CASSLPRGAYNEQFF. In nucleotides, the CDR3 is TGTGCCAGCAGTTTACCCCGGGGGGCCTACAATGAGCAGTTCTTC.